Presented here are 3 T cell receptor beta chains from one specimen sequenced in a study of beta chain features in type 1 diabetes. Expressed TCRB transcripts were sequenced after all isolated RNA was converted to cDNA. Profiled with immunoSEQ multiplex PCR; TCRdb holds only in-frame clones, not every one. The sample includes around 170,000 clones, 7.5% to 9.5% of them seen just once. The specimen was central memory CD4+ T cells from blood. These receptors originate from a woman between 18 and 29 years old in good health.

The sample holds a few counts of this clone. The chain combines TRBV5-6 with TRBJ1-2, with D hard to call. Per germline, CDR1 SGHDT and CDR2 YYEEEE. CDR3 length: 13 residues. V lost 1 base and J 7 bases, leaving 11 bases between the germline ends. CDR3 region: CASSLTEGTGYTF. The CDR3 DNA follows: TGTGCCAGCAGCTTGACAGAGGGAACTGGCTACACCTTC. Combining the CDR3 with reference TRBV5-6 and TRBJ1-2 gives the whole variable domain DAGVTQSPTHLIKTRGQQVTLRCSPKSGHDTVSWYQQALGQGPQFIFQYYEEEERQRGNFPDRFSGHQFPNYSSELNVNALLLGDSALYLCASSLTEGTGYTFGSGTRLTVV.

The chain recombines TRBV23-1 with TRBJ1-2; 10 nucleotides match TRBD1. TRBV23-1 is marked as an open reading frame, function uncertain. This CDR3 comprises 13 residues. With V trimmed by 6 bases and J by 6 bases, 4 bases remained unmatched. The CDR3 bases are TGCGCCAGCAGGGACAGGGGGTTTAATGGCTACACCTTC. This sequence encodes CASRDRGFNGYTF.

The CDR3, as DNA: TGTGCCAGCAGCTTAGGCCAGGGGTACGAGACCCAGTACTTC. Its protein is CASSLGQGYETQYF. The rearrangement joins TRBV5-6 to TRBJ2-5; tentatively, D is TRBD1 (6 bases). The CDR3 runs 14 residues. Germline V CDR1 and CDR2: SGHDT, YYEEEE. V was shortened by 2 bases and J by 5 bases, with 13 bases between the two germline ends.